This TCR beta chain came from a study of T cell responses to AZD1222 COVID-19 vaccine. Study context: Second-dose recipients at about 4 or about 12 weeks were treated as one pooled group. Findings of the study overall: White British ancestry dominated among donors, who included more females, and clonal diversity was possibly underestimated. Repertoires were sampled only after the peak T cell response. The study found Spike-specific TCR breadth and depth rose after two AZD1222 doses.

As regards this clone: Its specificity is unknown.

The trim removed 3 bases at V and 5 bases at J, leaving 6 bases unmatched. Germline assignment: CDR1 MDHEN and CDR2 SYDVKM. CDR3 length equals 14 residues. The assay was immunoSEQ multiplex PCR, and TCRdb's table has in-frame clones only and misses some. The profile shows approximately 180,000 clones, 85% to 90% of them singletons. Sequencing was performed on peripheral blood, taken on day 0 of AZD1222 vaccination. The chain carries TRBV28 and TRBJ2-5; the match to TRBD1 covers 7 bases. The receptor was derived from an adult in good health. CDR3 region: CASSLLGGGETQYF. The CDR3 DNA reads TGTGCCAGCAGTTTGTTAGGGGGCGGTGAGACCCAGTACTTC.